What follows are 15 T cell receptor beta chains derived from one specimen sequenced in a study of cytomegalovirus exposure and HLA in healthy donors. The repertoire was sequenced with immunoSEQ multiplex PCR; TCRdb's copy has only in-frame clones and lacks some. The sample consists of over 200,000 clones, roughly 91% of them appearing once. The specimen was PBMCs. Receptors were obtained from a young woman in good health and CMV-seropositive.

The genes are TRBV27 and TRBJ1-1, with 7 bases fitting TRBD1. Germline lookup yields CDR1 MNHEY and CDR2 SMNVEV (reference sequence). V gave up 2 bases and J gave up 5 bases; unmatched junction bases: 5. This CDR3 spans 14 amino acids. CDR3 DNA: TGTGCCAGCAGTTTACACAGGGGCGGAACTGAAGCTTTCTTT. Protein: CASSLHRGGTEAFF.

The gene calls are TRBV6-5 and TRBJ2-1; the match to TRBD2 covers 13 bases. The J segment lost 16 bases and the V segment lost 7 bases, leaving 16 bases of the junction unmatched. There are 15 residues in the CDR3. CDR1 is MNHEY, CDR2 SVGAGI, per germline. This CDR3 is CASITHGTSGTALFF. CDR3 nucleotides: TGTGCCAGCATCACACATGGGACTAGCGGGACCGCCCTTTTCTTC.

This clone appeared a few times. The chain uses TRBV11-2 and TRBJ1-3; no definite D call. Trimming removed 1 base from V and 2 bases from J, with 9 bases in between. CDR3 length: 15 amino acids. Germline V gene data show CDR1 as SGHAT and CDR2 as FQNNGV. This chain's CDR3 is CASSLARSAGNTIYF. As DNA, the CDR3 is TGTGCCAGCAGCTTAGCAAGAAGCGCTGGAAACACCATATATTTT.

The genes are TRBV6-6 and TRBJ1-1, with D unresolved. Germline V lookup: CDR1 MNHNY, CDR2 SVGAGI (reference sequence). The CDR3 consists of 16 residues. Trimming took off 2 bases at V and 1 base at J, with 14 bases between the two ends. The CDR3 region has the DNA TGTGCCAGCAGTTACCGAGACCTCGGGTCGAACACTGAAGCTTTCTTT. Translated: CASSYRDLGSNTEAFF.

This sequence joins TRBV19 and TRBJ1-1, with 7 positions matching TRBD1. Germline lookup yields CDR1 LNHDA and CDR2 SQIVND (reference sequence). V shed 5 bases, J shed 8 bases, and the junction held 8 bases outside the gene matches. This CDR3 region has 13 residues. CDR3 coding DNA: TGTGCCAGTAGTTCCCGACAGGGCGAAGAAGCTTTCTTT. Encoded protein: CASSSRQGEEAFF.

The chain has TRBV2 and TRBJ2-3; tentatively, D is TRBD1 (8 bases). CDR1 and CDR2 (germline): SNHLY, FYNNEI. The length of the CDR3 is 15 residues. V lost 8 bases, J lost 1 base, and 16 bases lay in between. The CDR3 here is CASHRQGRGTDTQYF. CDR3 bases: TGTGCCAGCCATCGACAGGGGAGGGGCACAGATACGCAGTATTTT.

The chain employs TRBV5-1 and TRBJ2-1; TRBD2 aligns across 8 bases. Trimming removed 3 bases from V and 6 bases from J; junction bases left unmatched: 8. This CDR3 is built from 15 residues. Germline V gene sequence: CDR1 SGHRS, CDR2 YFSETQ. CDR3 nucleotide sequence: TGCGCCAGCAGCTCGTTAGCGGGAACCGCCAATGAGCAGTTCTTC. Protein: CASSSLAGTANEQFF.

V gene TRBV14 combines with J gene TRBJ2-1, with D perhaps matching TRBD2 (6 bases). From germline, CDR1 is SGHDN and CDR2 FVKESK. The CDR3 extends over 18 amino acids. The V end was cut by 4 bases, the J end by 0 bases, with 19 bases between. The CDR3 DNA follows: TGTGCCAGCAGCCTAAGGAGATTCGTAGCGGCCTCCTACAATGAGCAGTTCTTC. Translating it yields CASSLRRFVAASYNEQFF.

This sequence joins TRBV18 and TRBJ2-1; 9 positions agree with TRBD2. Germline V gene data show CDR1 as KGHSH and CDR2 as LQKENI. J lost 1 base, V lost 3 bases, and 4 bases had no gene match. The CDR3 consists of 16 residues. In nucleotides, the CDR3 is TGTGCCAGCTCACCTCTAGCGGGAAGGTCCTACAATGAGCAGTTCTTC. Amino acids: CASSPLAGRSYNEQFF.

The chain employs TRBV2 and TRBJ1-2; no definite D call. In germline, CDR1 is SNHLY, CDR2 FYNNEI. The V end lost 7 bases, the J end lost 2 bases, and 17 bases lay between the germline ends. This CDR3 contains 15 residues. The CDR3 DNA reads TGTGCCAGCAAGAGGAGCCTAGGACTCAACTATGGCTACACCTTC. This codes for CASKRSLGLNYGYTF.

This chain joins TRBV29-1 and TRBJ2-7; TRBD2 is a possible D gene (6 bases). The CDR3 spans 15 residues. The germline CDR1 and CDR2 sequences are SQVTM and ANQGSEA. The V and J ends lost 0 bases and 4 bases respectively, with 16 bases between them. For the CDR3, the DNA is TGCAGCGTTGAAGATCCTAGCGCGCACCAATACGAGCAGTACTTC. This translates into CSVEDPSAHQYEQYF.

The rearrangement links TRBV2 to TRBJ2-1; D unclear. The germline V gene has CDR1 SNHLY and CDR2 FYNNEI. The CDR3 runs to 14 residues. Trimming pared 3 bases from V and 0 bases from J, leaving 6 bases between. The CDR3 bases are TGTGCCAGCAGTGAGCCTATCTCCTACAATGAGCAGTTCTTC. It specifies CASSEPISYNEQFF.

The chain joins TRBV11-2 to TRBJ1-5; no clear D gene. V was trimmed by 5 bases and J by 4 bases, leaving 12 bases between them. This CDR3 has 14 residues. Per the germline V gene, CDR1 is SGHAT and CDR2 is FQNNGV. Written as DNA, the CDR3 is TGTGCCAGCAGCGCCCCGGGGATAAATCAGCCCCAGCATTTT. Its translation: CASSAPGINQPQHF.

About this clone: The sample has other DNA sequences that encode this CDR3 too. The chain combines TRBV27 with TRBJ2-7; no clear D gene. V lost 3 bases and J lost 0, with 6 bases in between. This CDR3 comprises 13 residues. CDR1 and CDR2 from the germline V gene are MNHEY and SMNVEV (reference sequence). The DNA of the CDR3 is TGTGCCAGCAGTTTGGCTAGCTCCTACGAGCAGTACTTC. This codes for CASSLASSYEQYF.

The chain is built from TRBV2 and TRBJ2-7; TRBD1 is a possible D gene (5 bases). The CDR3 contains 12 residues. V lost 6 bases to trimming and J lost 2 bases, with 8 bases between them. Per the germline V gene, CDR1 is SNHLY and CDR2 is FYNNEI. CDR3 sequence: CASRAGPYEQYF. The CDR3 region has the DNA TGTGCCAGCAGGGCAGGGCCCTACGAGCAGTACTTC.